The 9 T cell receptor beta chains listed next were all sequenced from one sample in a study of cytomegalovirus exposure and HLA in healthy donors (dated 2017 in TCRdb). Library method: the immunoSEQ multiplex PCR assay. The multiplex PCR relied on a mix of 60 forward primers for TCR Vbeta segments and 13 reverse primers for TCR Jbeta segments. The table was pulled from immuneACCESS by TCRdb, which kept in-frame rearrangements only. Such tables lose some clones; where checked, under half of the loss comes from unresolved V genes, and the rest has no known cause. The sample table holds approximately 160,000 clones, of which around 83% were seen once. 3.5% to 5% of the sample is in the top ten clones. The source material was PBMCs. These receptors all come from a middle-aged man in good health and CMV-seropositive.

The sample holds one count of this clone. V gene TRBV18 combines with J gene TRBJ1-1; no clear D gene. The CDR3 is 15 amino acids. From germline, CDR1 is KGHSH and CDR2 LQKENI. The ends were cut back, 2 bases at V and 3 bases at J, with 13 bases in the middle. The CDR3, as DNA: TGTGCCAGCTCACCATTCGGGGTCAAGGACACTGAAGCTTTCTTT. Translating gives CASSPFGVKDTEAFF.

V usage is TRBV4-1 and J usage is TRBJ1-1, with a weak D call TRBD1 (5 bases). Germline loops: CDR1 MGHRA, CDR2 YSYEKL. The V and J ends lost 0 bases and 3 bases respectively, with 11 bases between them. CDR3 length: 15 amino acids. The CDR3 coding sequence is TGCGCCAGCAGCCAAGATCGGGGAGGGGACACTGAAGCTTTCTTT. It encodes CASSQDRGGDTEAFF.

The chain combines TRBV28 with TRBJ2-5, with D possibly TRBD2 on 6 matching bases. The length of the CDR3 is 12 residues. Trimming cost V 4 bases and J 6 bases, with 9 bases left between them. Germline assignment: CDR1 MDHEN and CDR2 SYDVKM. CDR3 DNA sequence: TGTGCCAGCAGTTCGGGGGAGCAGACCCAGTACTTC. It encodes CASSSGEQTQYF.

This clone was seen only a few times. This chain joins TRBV12-5 and TRBJ2-2, with D possibly being TRBD2 (5 bases). V was shortened by 1 base and J by 6 bases, with 9 bases between the two germline ends. Germline V gene sequence: CDR1 LGHNT, CDR2 FRNRAP. This CDR3 comprises 14 residues. CDR3 sequence: CASGLAGLPGELFF. CDR3 coding DNA: TGTGCTAGTGGTTTGGCAGGACTCCCCGGGGAGCTGTTTTTT.

The chain carries TRBV5-1 and TRBJ2-3; D might be TRBD1 (7 bases). CDR1 SGHRS and CDR2 YFSETQ come from the germline V gene. This CDR3 is 15 amino acids long. V gave up 4 bases and J gave up 3 bases, with 15 bases separating them. In DNA, the CDR3 is TGCGCCAGCAGCCGCCAGGGGGGCGAAACAGATACGCAGTATTTT. Translation gives CASSRQGGETDTQYF.

The gene calls are TRBV19 and TRBJ2-5; TRBD1 aligns across 9 bases. The CDR3 contains 14 residues. With V trimmed by 4 bases and J by 3 bases, 3 bases remained unmatched. Germline CDR1 is LNHDA and CDR2 is SQIVND (reference sequence). CDR3 residues: CASSKQGAKETQYF. The CDR3 coding sequence is TGTGCCAGTAGTAAACAGGGGGCCAAAGAGACCCAGTACTTC.

The chain combines TRBV7-3 with TRBJ2-3; the D gene is possibly TRBD2 (6 bases). The V end lost 5 bases, the J end lost 0 bases, and 12 bases lay between the germline ends. This CDR3 contains 15 residues. CDR1 and CDR2 from the germline V gene are SGHTA and FQGTGA. The CDR3 loop reads CASSVSGTSTDTQYF. CDR3 DNA sequence: TGTGCCAGCAGCGTTAGCGGTACTAGCACAGATACGCAGTATTTT.

The chain couples TRBV7-3 to TRBJ2-3; maybe TRBD2 (6 bases). Germline CDR1 SGHTA, CDR2 FQGTGA. V shed 1 base and J shed 1 base, with 12 bases lying between them. This CDR3 spans 16 amino acids. The CDR3 region has the DNA TGTGCCAGCAGCTTAAATCCGGGGGAGCGCACAGATACGCAGTATTTT. It is translated as CASSLNPGERTDTQYF.

V usage is TRBV6-5 and J usage is TRBJ2-7; no definite D call. Trimming left V 0 bases short and J 2 bases short, with 11 bases between. The CDR3 length is 15 residues. Germline V gene lookup returns CDR1 MNHEY and CDR2 SVGAGI. CDR3 residues: CASSYSALQTYEQYF. The CDR3 nucleotides read TGTGCCAGCAGTTACTCCGCACTCCAAACCTACGAGCAGTACTTC.